This T cell receptor beta chain originates from a study of human T cells and chemical hapten exposure. Study context: Small differences in pooled library volume mainly drove the variation in TCR yields per sample. Study-level points and caveats: Given that the donors had alopecia, their immune response may differ from that seen in healthy people. Patch test score was positively correlated with the counts of PT1 expanded TCRs.

TCRdb reprocessed the RACE reads with MiXCR, giving one entry per CDR3 protein. Of approximately 340,000 distinct CDR3 sequences listed, 5.5% to 8% are singletons. This CDR3 has 17 residues. Germline V lookup: CDR1 SGHNT, CDR2 YYREEE (reference sequence). The sample's time point: patch test 1, 2 weeks after DPC sensitization. As for treatment: therapeutic diphenylcyclopropenone sensitization with weekly scalp DPC. Concerning this clonotype itself: Its target is not known. The junction and the germline gene differ at one end; a read error may be behind it.

This chain links TRBV5-4 with TRBJ1-6; 10 positions agree with TRBD1. The origin of this receptor is a woman aged 18 to 35 with alopecia areata. Some clones in this sample may be carry-over from other donors' samples. The specimen was whole blood, collected in connection with sensitization to the hapten diphenylcyclopropenone (DPC). CDR3 protein: CASSLMGQGPYNSPLHF. In DNA, the CDR3 is TGTGCCAGCAGCTTGATGGGACAGGGGCCCTACAATTCACCCCTCCACTTT.